Below are 23 T cell receptor beta chains sequenced from a single sample in a study of OX40 agonist ivuxolimab in advanced cancers. Measured with immunoSEQ multiplex PCR; TCRdb has only the in-frame clones, and not every one. Of some 68,000 clones listed, more than 75% were seen once; the top ten hold under 4.5%. The sample was CD4+ or CD8+ T cells sorted from blood, taken in a trial of the OX40 agonist ivuxolimab. Receptor source: an adult with an advanced solid tumor such as melanoma, head and neck, liver or kidney cancer.

The chain has TRBV6-5 and TRBJ1-2, with TRBD1 identical over 7 bases. The trim removed 5 bases at V and 8 bases at J, leaving 11 bases unmatched. The CDR3 covers 14 residues. Germline CDR1 and CDR2: MNHEY and SVGAGI. As DNA, the CDR3 is TGTGCCAGCAGTGGCCAAGGGGGCGCAAAAGGCTACACCTTC. As protein: CASSGQGGAKGYTF.

The chain uses TRBV28 and TRBJ2-3; 7 bases match TRBD1. Germline V gene sequence: CDR1 MDHEN, CDR2 SYDVKM. The CDR3 is 12 residues long. J lost 14 bases, V lost 4 bases, and 9 bases had no gene match. CDR3 in DNA: TGTGCCAGCAGTTGGGTAAGGACAGGACGGTATTTT. Amino acid sequence: CASSWVRTGRYF.

The chain carries TRBV29-1 and TRBJ1-2; unclear D gene. The CDR3 spans 13 residues. Trimming left V 3 bases short and J 3 bases short, with 11 bases between. Looked up from germline, CDR1 is SQVTM and CDR2 is ANQGSEA. In nucleotides, the CDR3 is TGCAGCGTTGATCAAGCCTGGGACTATGGCTACACCTTC. Protein sequence: CSVDQAWDYGYTF.

This clone was recorded once. The DNA for the CDR3 is TGTGCCTGGAGTGTAGGGAGCTCCTACGAGCAGTACTTC. Translation gives CAWSVGSSYEQYF. V gene TRBV30 combines with J gene TRBJ2-7, with D possibly matching TRBD2 (5 bases). Trimming pared 0 bases from V and 0 bases from J, leaving 6 bases between. CDR1 GTSNPN and CDR2 SVGIG come from the germline V gene (reference sequence). The CDR3 runs to 13 residues. The whole variable domain, remainder taken from reference TRBV30 and TRBJ2-7, is SQTIHQWPATLVQPVGSPLSLECTVEGTSNPNLYWYRQAAGRGLQLLFYSVGIGQISSEVPQNLSASRPQDRQFILSSKKLLLSDSGFYLCAWSVGSSYEQYFGPGTRLTVT.

The genes are TRBV11-2 and TRBJ2-2, with TRBD2 identical over 9 bases. Germline trimming cut 5 bases from V and 2 bases from J; bases unmatched to any gene: 3. CDR1 SGHAT and CDR2 FQNNGV come from the germline V gene. CDR3 length: 15 amino acids. The CDR3 DNA reads TGTGCCAGCAGCGTGGGACTAGCCAACACCGGGGAGCTGTTTTTT. It is translated as CASSVGLANTGELFF.

This clone has a single count. The J gene is TRBJ2-5, the V gene TRBV2, with D unclear. The CDR3 is 14 amino acids. The germline V gene has CDR1 SNHLY and CDR2 FYNNEI. V was shortened by 6 bases and J by 2 bases, with 13 bases between the two germline ends. The CDR3 nucleotides read TGTGCCAGCAGGGGGTCAGTAGTACAAGAGACCCAGTACTTC. It specifies CASRGSVVQETQYF.

The chain carries TRBV18 and TRBJ2-2; D is perhaps TRBD2 (6 bases). CDR1 is KGHSH and CDR2 is LQKENI in the germline V gene. This CDR3 region has 17 residues. Trimming stripped 6 bases from V and 3 bases from J, with 20 bases between. DNA for the CDR3: TGTGCCAGCTCTCTGACTAGTTTGGGTCCTGACACCGGGGAGCTGTTTTTT. This sequence encodes CASSLTSLGPDTGELFF.

The rearrangement links TRBV19 to TRBJ1-5, with 7 bases lining up with TRBD1. Germline CDR1 reads LNHDA; CDR2 reads SQIVND (reference sequence). The V gene end was trimmed by 11 bases and the J gene end by 4 bases; junction bases not matched to a gene: 11. The CDR3 sequence is 14 residues long. The CDR3 loop reads CAGGEGGTNQPQHF. Here the CDR3 DNA reads TGTGCCGGGGGGGAAGGGGGCACGAATCAGCCCCAGCATTTT.

V and J are TRBV30 and TRBJ1-2; D may be TRBD1 (6 bases). Trimming removed 5 bases at V and 6 bases at J, with 10 bases between. The CDR3 has 11 amino acids. CDR1 and CDR2 from the germline V gene are GTSNPN and SVGIG (reference sequence). CDR3 in DNA: TGTGCCTGGGCTGACAGGCATGGCTACACCTTC. This gives the protein CAWADRHGYTF.

The chain links TRBV28 to TRBJ2-1, with TRBD2 matching over 10 bases. In germline, CDR1 is MDHEN, CDR2 SYDVKM. This CDR3 has 14 amino acids. V shed 6 bases and J 2 bases; nucleotides not matched to a gene: 1. The CDR3 loop is CASRLAGAYNEQFF. CDR3 coding DNA: TGTGCCAGCAGGCTAGCGGGGGCCTACAATGAGCAGTTCTTC.

V and J are TRBV10-3 and TRBJ1-5; D is perhaps TRBD1 (5 bases). V gave up 0 bases and J gave up 3 bases, with 12 bases separating them. Germline V gives CDR1 ENHRY, CDR2 SYGVKD. The CDR3 spans 16 residues. The CDR3 here is CAISESIGANNQPQHF. CDR3 nucleotides: TGTGCCATCAGTGAGTCTATAGGGGCCAACAATCAGCCCCAGCATTTT.

This clone was counted a single time. The chain is built from TRBV30 and TRBJ2-1; no definite D call. Trimming shortened V by 2 bases and J by 0 bases, and 11 bases separated the two germline ends. Germline CDR1 is GTSNPN and CDR2 is SVGIG (reference sequence). The CDR3 is 15 residues long. The CDR3 protein is CAWSPARFSYNEQFF. The CDR3 DNA reads as TGTGCCTGGAGTCCTGCCCGCTTCTCCTACAATGAGCAGTTCTTC.

This rearrangement joins TRBV28 to TRBJ1-1; D gene uncertain. The CDR3 extends over 13 amino acids. V was cut by 5 bases and J by 6 bases, with 13 bases left in between. The V gene's germline CDR1 is MDHEN and CDR2 SYDVKM. For the CDR3, the DNA is TGTGCCAGCAGTCTAGCTAGAAGACCTGAAGCTTTCTTT. This gives the protein CASSLARRPEAFF.

V gene TRBV6-1 combines with J gene TRBJ2-5; perhaps TRBD1 as D (6 bases). With the DNA end fitting TRBJ2-7 better, the J assignment may be wrong. This CDR3 has 13 residues. Germline loops: CDR1 MNHNS, CDR2 SASEGT. For the CDR3, the DNA is TGTGCCAGCATTAGAGGACAGTCCTACGAGCAGTACTTC. Protein product: CASIRGQSYEQYF.

The chain joins TRBV30 to TRBJ2-3; D might be TRBD2 (5 bases). Germline V gene sequence: CDR1 GTSNPN, CDR2 SVGIG (reference sequence). There are 15 residues in the CDR3. V lost 0 bases and J 2 bases, leaving 12 bases between the germline ends. CDR3 in amino acids: CAWSVAPDFTDTQYF. The CDR3 DNA sequence: TGTGCCTGGAGTGTGGCCCCGGACTTCACAGATACGCAGTATTTT. The entire variable domain, with the rest obtained from reference TRBV30 and TRBJ2-3, is as follows: SQTIHQWPATLVQPVGSPLSLECTVEGTSNPNLYWYRQAAGRGLQLLFYSVGIGQISSEVPQNLSASRPQDRQFILSSKKLLLSDSGFYLCAWSVAPDFTDTQYFGPGTRLTVL.

The V gene is TRBV11-3, the J gene TRBJ2-5, with a possible D match to TRBD2 (5 bases). Deletions cut 1 base from V and 11 bases from J, with 8 bases between. This CDR3 region has 11 residues. Germline V gene data show CDR1 as SGHNT and CDR2 as YENEEA. CDR3 DNA: TGTGCCAGCAGCTTAGCCGGGGAGCAGTACTTC. Its translation is CASSLAGEQYF.

CDR3 residues: CASSLRKGGNQPQHF. DNA for the CDR3: TGTGCCAGCAGCTTAAGGAAAGGAGGCAATCAGCCCCAGCATTTT. V and J are TRBV7-2 and TRBJ1-5, with unresolved D. The germline gives CDR1 SGHTA, CDR2 FQGNSA. Deletions cut 2 bases from V and 2 bases from J, with 10 bases between. CDR3 length equals 15 residues. Supplemented by reference TRBV7-2 and TRBJ1-5, the full variable domain reads GAGVSQSPSNKVTEKGKDVELRCDPISGHTALYWYRQSLGQGLEFLIYFQGNSAPDKSGLPSDRFSAERTGGSVSTLTIQRTQQEDSAVYLCASSLRKGGNQPQHFGDGTRLSIL.

This clone was seen a handful of times. J is TRBJ1-3 and V is TRBV10-3; D perhaps matches TRBD1 (6 bases). V was cut by 11 bases and J by 4 bases, with 21 bases left in between. The germline V gene encodes CDR1 ENHRY and CDR2 SYGVKD. The CDR3 is 15 amino acids. Here the CDR3 DNA reads TGTGCCTCCCAGCCCGGCGGGACAAGCGGAAACACCATATATTTT. This translates into CASQPGGTSGNTIYF.

The chain links TRBV5-1 to TRBJ2-7; D is undetermined. Between the trimmed V and J ends, which lost 3 bases and 6 bases, there was a span of 13 bases. Germline loops: CDR1 SGHRS, CDR2 YFSETQ. There are 13 residues in the CDR3. The CDR3 protein is CASSSIGVPEQYF. The DNA of the CDR3 is TGCGCCAGCAGCTCGATTGGAGTTCCCGAGCAGTACTTC.

The gene calls are TRBV7-2 and TRBJ1-2; D is undetermined. V was clipped by 3 bases and J by 4 bases, with 9 bases between them. The CDR3 is made up of 13 amino acids. Germline values: CDR1 SGHTA, CDR2 FQGNSA. DNA of the CDR3: TGTGCCAGCAGCTTTGACCGGTCCTATGGCTACACCTTC. Its protein product is CASSFDRSYGYTF.

This sequence joins TRBV14 and TRBJ1-3; 8 positions match TRBD1. The CDR3 contains 16 residues. The germline CDR1 and CDR2 sequences are SGHDN and FVKESK. V lost 1 base and J lost 0; bases outside the gene matches: 2. CDR3 in amino acids: CASSQATGVSGNTIYF. The CDR3 coding sequence is TGTGCCAGCAGCCAAGCGACAGGGGTCTCTGGAAACACCATATATTTT.

The V call is TRBV19, the J call TRBJ1-3; TRBD1 might be the D (6 bases). With 7 bases removed from V and 0 bases from J, the gap between germline ends came to 13 bases. The CDR3 is 15 amino acids. Germline lookup yields CDR1 LNHDA and CDR2 SQIVND (reference sequence). This chain's CDR3 is CASIDRRYSGNTIYF. CDR3 DNA: TGTGCCAGTATCGACAGGAGATACTCTGGAAACACCATATATTTT.

The V and J genes are TRBV4-3 and TRBJ1-5; D perhaps matches TRBD1 (5 bases). This CDR3 has 15 residues. Germline-derived CDR1 and CDR2 are LGHNA and YSLEER. The V and J ends lost 1 base and 7 bases respectively, with 14 bases between them. The DNA for the CDR3 is TGCGCCAGCAGCCAAGGGGCGGGGGTCGTCCAGCCCCAGCATTTT. This encodes CASSQGAGVVQPQHF.